This T cell receptor (beta chain) was captured in a study of blood T cell repertoires in COVID-19. For the study at large: The United States, Italy and Spain were the sources of the acute and convalescent COVID-19 samples. In each case, the material was cDNA or gDNA derived from T cells, B-cell-depleted T cells, or PBMCs.

CDR1 MGHRA and CDR2 YSYEKL come from the germline V gene. Between the trimmed V and J ends, which lost 1 base and 9 bases, there was a span of 16 bases. The CDR3 covers 16 residues. Data came from immunoSEQ multiplex PCR; TCRdb stores just in-frame clones and leaves some out. Among tens of thousands of clones listed, around 91% were seen once. Only one count was recorded for this clone. This clonotype originated in a woman aged 45-59 years in a cohort sampled during active COVID-19. J is TRBJ1-6 and V is TRBV4-1; perhaps TRBD1 as D (5 bases). Sequenced sample: peripheral blood. DNA for the CDR3: TGCGCCAGCAGCCAAGGGGAGCGGGACCTGCTTTCACCCCTCCACTTT. Translating it yields CASSQGERDLLSPLHF.